Sequencing of this T cell receptor beta chain was carried out in a study of neurological immune-mediated disorders (dated by TCRdb to the late 2010s). Regarding the study in general: Of the approximately 34 multiple sclerosis patients, about 30 had relapsing-remitting MS and 3 had secondary progressive MS. Longitudinal HAM/TSP and healthy donors were sampled at 3 time-points each (about 3-45 month intervals). The cohort comprised some 71 subjects: roughly 15 HAM/TSP patients, 34 multiple sclerosis patients and about 20 healthy controls. Longitudinal samples, technical triplicates and paired sorted CD4+ and CD8+ T-cell subsets, alongside PBMC samples, were included among the roughly 96 TCR-beta libraries. Using UMI-based sequencing, the study compared peripheral blood TCR-beta repertoires from patients with HTLV-I-associated myelopathy (HAM/TSP), patients with multiple sclerosis, and healthy controls. Study-wide findings and limitations: TCR clonal expansion was greatest in HAM/TSP patients and smallest in MS patients, who ranked below even healthy controls. No identical CDR3 amino acid sequences were shared among expanded clones across subjects, suggesting private TCR-beta repertoires in all groups. The MS cluster was not associated with any clinical or MRI features, and the authors stated that larger cohorts are needed. In phylogenetic analysis, the repertoires of 18 of 34 MS patients grouped into a cluster of related CDR3 sequences, which suggests a possible signature at the repertoire level.

This clonotype appeared many times. Its cognate antigen has yet to be identified. No clone much larger than this one lies a single base away; base qualities are absent. In the paper's terms, the time point label means: longitudinal time-point 2. For the unsorted PBMC libraries, 2 million PBMCs were stored in RNAlater at -80 degrees C until RNA extraction and were used to generate the libraries. The multiple sclerosis patients were enrolled in a US clinical protocol that evaluated disease progression with magnetic resonance imaging. Peripheral blood underwent Ficoll-Hypaque density gradient centrifugation to isolate PBMCs, which were then cryopreserved in liquid nitrogen. cDNA was synthesized by template-switch 5'RACE using a primer with a 10-nucleotide random unique molecular identifier that tagged each TCR transcript. Every sequencing run yielded over 170 million TCR-beta sequences covering 15-18 subjects. The RNeasy kit was used for extraction of total RNA. The KAPA Real-time Library Amplification kit was used to amplify TCR-beta VDJ regions with primers targeting the TCR constant region and the 5'RACE anchor. A first PCR added sample indexes and Illumina adaptors, and a second PCR then raised library yield. After Ampure bead purification, the TCR product of roughly 650 bp was size-selected on a 2% E-gel SizeSelection system. Library quality was checked on a Bioanalyzer, concentration was measured with Qubit, and libraries were quantified with the Kapa Library Quantification kit before pooling. An Illumina HiSeq 2500 sequenced the libraries paired-end 2 x 150 bp. To increase sequence diversity, about 25-30% phiX was spiked into each library pool. As for the original processing: Quality-filtered reads were processed with the UMI-based MiGEC pipeline, and over 90% of raw TCR sequences were removed by the MiGEC pipeline during error correction. VDJ genes were aligned to IMGT germline references, and clonotypes were defined by unique CDR3 amino acid sequence plus V-J genes. Clonal expansion, Shannon diversity and CDR3 relatedness (CalcPairwiseDistances, ClusterSamples) were evaluated with VDJtools, and phylogenetic trees were built with CLCbio workbench. Using coefficient-of-variation modelling across technical triplicates, the study counted a clone as expanded if it had at least 8 unique UMIs. The public reads were reanalyzed by TCRdb: fastp trimming at Q25, MiXCR alignment, in-frame beta chains only. Rows with a matching CDR3 protein are joined into one entry that keeps the most common DNA and genes. None of the V and J calls come from the authors' own analysis; TCRdb made them. This sample lists 80,000 to 100,000 distinct CDR3 sequences; almost 6% were detected once. The ten biggest clones cover 7.9% of the sample.

Compared with germline, V lacks 2 bases and J lacks 4 bases; bases without a gene match: 5. The CDR3, from cysteine to phenylalanine, totals 15 residues. Kept here is only the CDR3 DNA, which spans 45 bases and is read in frame from base 1. For CDR1 and CDR2, the germline V gene lists MNHEY and SVGAGI. The sequence is built from TRBV6-5 and TRBJ2-5; 9 bases in between match TRBD1. The sequenced sample consisted of PBMCs. This sequence originates from a woman aged 60 to 75 with multiple sclerosis. The CDR3 protein is CASSYRTGVGETQYF. The DNA reads as follows: TGTGCCAGCAGTTACCGGACAGGGGTGGGAGAGACCCAGTACTTC.